One sample yielded the 19 T cell receptor beta chains listed below, sequenced in a study of tumor and adjacent non-tumor tissue in lung cancer. Three rounds of nested PCR, following a modified ARM-PCR protocol, produced the TCRbeta library. TCRdb independently ran MiXCR on the multiplex PCR reads; one entry per CDR3 protein. The sample lists approximately 100,000 distinct CDR3 sequences, approximately 82% occurring once. No cell sorting was done before RNA was extracted from the tissue. The specimen was lung tumor tissue. The origin of the receptors is a woman aged 60-70 years with non-small cell lung cancer.

This clonotype came up many times. The chain uses TRBV11-2 and TRBJ1-2; D unclear. Germline CDR1 and CDR2: SGHAT and FQNNGV. V was pared by 2 bases and J by 2 bases, with 9 bases between. The CDR3 is 14 amino acids. The CDR3 DNA reads TGTGCCAGCAGCTTACTGGGCGGGAACTATGGCTACACCTTC. Translated: CASSLLGGNYGYTF.

The chain joins TRBV28 to TRBJ1-3, with D possibly TRBD1 on 5 matching bases. Germline CDR1 is MDHEN and CDR2 is SYDVKM. V lost 7 bases and J lost 4, with 20 bases in between. This CDR3 comprises 16 residues. The CDR3 loop reads CASTSPGGGLGNTIYF. The CDR3 nucleotides are TGTGCCAGCACCTCCCCTGGGGGAGGTTTAGGAAACACCATATATTTT.

This rearrangement joins TRBV29-1 to TRBJ2-3, with D tentatively TRBD2 (5 bases). Germline V gene lookup returns CDR1 SQVTM and CDR2 ANQGSEA. The CDR3 contains 15 residues. CDR3 in amino acids: CNVSGTGVWTDTQYF. Written as DNA, the CDR3 is TGCAACGTATCCGGTACCGGGGTTTGGACAGATACGCAGTATTTT.

In its sample, this clonotype was seen many times. This chain uses TRBV10-3 with TRBJ2-2, with 13 bases lining up with TRBD2. The CDR3 extends over 17 amino acids. V lost 7 bases and J lost 5; bases outside the gene matches: 10. Germline loops: CDR1 ENHRY, CDR2 SYGVKD. The CDR3 loop reads CAITPRTSGRRTGELFF. The DNA of the CDR3 is TGTGCCATCACACCCCGGACTAGCGGGAGAAGAACCGGGGAGCTGTTTTTT.

With respect to this clonotype: Sequence at one end of the junction differs from germline and may be a read error. The rearrangement joins TRBV10-2 to TRBJ2-1; 7 nucleotides align to TRBD1. Germline CDR1 is WSHSY and CDR2 is SAAADI. The CDR3 totals 16 residues. The CDR3 sequence: CASTALDRASYNEHFF. DNA of the CDR3: TGCGCCAGCACTGCCTTAGACAGGGCGTCCTACAATGAGCACTTCTTC.

In regard to this clonotype: This may stem from a read error, because a much larger clone lies one nucleotide away. The J gene is TRBJ1-2, the V gene TRBV20-1, with D possibly matching TRBD1 (5 bases). Germline lookup yields CDR1 DFQATT and CDR2 SNEGSKA (reference sequence). There are 16 residues in the CDR3. The DNA of the CDR3 is TGCAGTGCTAGAGAATCTGGCGGGGGAAGAGGCTATGGCTACATCTTC. It codes for CSARESGGGRGYGYIF.

On this clonotype itself: The junction differs from germline at one of its ends, possibly a read error. The chain joins TRBV4-1 to TRBJ2-7; no clear D. The CDR3 runs to 13 residues. Germline V gene data show CDR1 as MGHRA and CDR2 as YSYEKL. The CDR3: CASSQDGSDEQYF. The CDR3 DNA follows: TGTGCCAGCAGCCAAGATGGATCAGACGAGCAGTACTTC.

This chain joins TRBV6-5 and TRBJ2-7; tentatively, D is TRBD2 (5 bases). The V gene's germline CDR1 is MNHEY and CDR2 SVGAGI. Trimming stripped 5 bases from V and 2 bases from J, with 19 bases between. The CDR3 has 16 residues. The CDR3 loop reads CASSPRSPAEAYEQYF. CDR3 DNA sequence: TGTGCCAGCAGTCCCCGTAGTCCAGCGGAGGCCTACGAGCAGTACTTC.

The V gene is TRBV29-1, the J gene TRBJ1-1, with D possibly being TRBD1 (5 bases). Germline CDR1 is SQVTM and CDR2 is ANQGSEA. The CDR3 totals 11 residues. The CDR3 DNA is TGCGGAGATCGGGAGGGGACTGAAGCTTTCTTT. As protein: CGDREGTEAFF.

The chain joins TRBV11-1 to TRBJ1-1, with D possibly being TRBD1 (5 bases). The germline gives CDR1 SGHAT, CDR2 FQDESV (reference sequence). The V end was cut by 9 bases, the J end by 6 bases, with 17 bases between. This CDR3 region has 13 residues. The CDR3 sequence is CASSRDRNSEAFF. The CDR3 nucleotides read TGTGCCAGTAGTCGGGACCGCAACTCTGAAGCTTTCTTT.

A word on this clonotype: Its ends do not fully match the called genes, so a read error is possible. The rearrangement uses TRBV5-4 and TRBJ2-1; 8 bases line up with TRBD2. CDR3 length: 14 amino acids. Per germline, CDR1 SGHNT and CDR2 YYREEE (reference sequence). CDR3 coding DNA: TGTGCCAACAGCTTGCCTAGCGGGTACAATGAGCAGCTCTTC. Its protein is CANSLPSGYNEQLF.

Details on this clonotype: At one boundary the junction diverges from the germline segment, which might be a read error. The chain couples TRBV12-3 or TRBV12-4 to TRBJ1-2; D gene uncertain. The CDR3 contains 10 residues. The CDR3 nucleotides read TGTGTCAGCAGTTTGGGAGGCTACACCTTC. Translation: CVSSLGGYTF.

This clonotype was picked up one time. One base away lies a much larger clone, so this may be a sequencing read error. The chain employs TRBV4-3 and TRBJ2-3, with TRBD2 as a possible D gene (6 bases). Germline V lookup: CDR1 LGHNA, CDR2 YSLEER. This CDR3 is built from 17 residues. The CDR3 spells CASSPRRLGSSTDMQYF. The CDR3 DNA reads TGCGCCAGCAGCCCCAGACGACTAGGATCTAGCACAGATATGCAGTATTTT.

To note about this clonotype: This may be a read error: a much more frequent sequence differs by one nucleotide. This rearrangement joins TRBV30 to TRBJ2-6; no reliable D call. Between the trimmed V and J ends, which lost 4 bases and 0 bases, there was a span of 4 bases. The CDR3 totals 13 residues. Germline V gene lookup returns CDR1 GTSNPN and CDR2 SVGIG (reference sequence). This CDR3 reads CAWITSGANVLTF. The CDR3 coding sequence is TGTGCCTGGATAACCTCTGGGGCCAACGTCCTGACTTTC.

A word on this clonotype: One junction end does not reproduce the germline sequence, and a read error may be involved. The rearrangement joins TRBV29-1 to TRBJ2-7, with D perhaps matching TRBD1 (6 bases). CDR3 size: 13 residues. Germline CDR1 and CDR2: SQVTM and ANQGSEA. CDR3 sequence reads: CSVSIGGSYEQHF. DNA for the CDR3: TGCAGCGTGTCCATAGGGGGTTCCTACGAGCAGCACTTC.

About this clonotype: This clone may be a read error of a much larger clone one base away. The J gene is TRBJ1-3, the V gene TRBV10-3; tentative D call: TRBD1 (6 bases). Germline V CDR1 and CDR2: ENHRY, SYGVKD. This CDR3 is 15 amino acids long. V dropped 6 bases and J dropped 0 bases, with 12 bases sitting between them. The CDR3 nucleotides read TGTGCCATCAGCTCGGACAGATCCTCTGGAAACACCATATATTTT. It specifies CAISSDRSSGNTIYF.

Turning to this clonotype: Possible read error: a much larger clone is one base away. The genes are TRBV29-1 and TRBJ1-4, with TRBD1 matching over 8 bases. Germline trimming cut 6 bases from V and 4 bases from J; bases unmatched to any gene: 4. Germline-derived CDR1 and CDR2 are SQVTM and ANQGSEA. The CDR3 loop spans 13 amino acids. CDR3 sequence reads: CSVDREINEKLFF. CDR3 coding DNA: TGCAGCGTGGACAGGGAGATTAATGAAAAACTGTTTTTT.

In nucleotides, the CDR3 is TGTGCCACGACCAATACAGGGCTGGGGACCCAGTACTTC. This translates into CATTNTGLGTQYF. The genes are TRBV10-3 and TRBJ2-5; weak D call: TRBD1 (6 bases). The CDR3 totals 13 residues. Germline V gene data show CDR1 as ENHRY and CDR2 as SYGVKD. Trimming took 10 bases from V and 7 from J, leaving 19 bases between them.

This clonotype showed up just a few times. V gene TRBV12-3 or TRBV12-4 combines with J gene TRBJ1-2; D unresolved. There are 16 residues in the CDR3. The CDR3 here is CDSSLGRQANLYGYTF. In DNA form, the CDR3 reads TGTGACAGTAGTTTGGGCAGACAAGCAAACCTCTATGGCTACACCTTC.